The next 2 T cell receptor beta chains were all read from a single sample in a study of blood T cell repertoires in COVID-19 (dated by TCRdb to the early 2020s). The method was the immunoSEQ multiplex PCR assay. TCRdb provides this immuneACCESS table in a form limited to in-frame rearrangements. Some clones are lacking; in checked studies, under half of them reflect an unresolved V gene, and why the rest are absent is not known. For this sample the table gives 240,000 or so clones, of which 85% to 90% were detected only once. The ten largest clones represent 0.85% to 0.9% of the sample. The material sequenced was PBMCs or T cells enriched from blood (not recorded which). The receptors come from a man between 45 and 60 years old who had been exposed to COVID-19.

The CDR3 region is CASNIQGAETQYF. DNA of the CDR3: TGTGCCAGTAATATTCAGGGTGCGGAGACCCAGTACTTC. J is TRBJ2-5 and V is TRBV19; a weak D match, TRBD1 (5 bases). Looked up from germline, CDR1 is LNHDA and CDR2 is SQIVND (reference sequence). The V gene lost 7 bases and the J gene lost 5 bases, with 14 bases spanning the gap. The CDR3 length is 13 residues.

This chain connects TRBV6-1 to TRBJ1-2; 9 bases agree with TRBD1. V shed 1 base, J shed 2 bases, and the junction held 8 bases outside the gene matches. CDR1 and CDR2 from the germline V gene are MNHNS and SASEGT. CDR3 length: 17 amino acids. CDR3 sequence reads: CASSEVIGTGTNYGYTF. The CDR3, as DNA: TGTGCCAGCAGTGAAGTCATTGGGACAGGGACCAACTATGGCTACACCTTC.